A single sample is the source of the 2 T cell receptor beta chains below, sequenced in a study of long-term antiretroviral therapy in people with HIV. Investigators performed immunoSEQ version v3.0 at survey level. Assay: immunoSEQ multiplex PCR; the TCRdb copy retains only in-frame clones and omits some. The sample records around 26,000 clones, roughly 76% being singletons. Sequenced here: unsorted PBMCs, sampled 1.1 years before starting antiretroviral therapy. The origin of the receptors is a woman in her forties with HIV.

In this sample, this clone turned up a few times. The rearrangement uses TRBV11-2 and TRBJ2-5; 11 bases map to TRBD2. The J segment lost 1 base and the V segment lost 1 base, leaving 8 bases of the junction unmatched. This CDR3 has 18 amino acids. Germline V CDR1 and CDR2: SGHAT, FQNNGV. This chain's CDR3 is CASSLGLLAGGSQETQYF. DNA of the CDR3: TGTGCCAGCAGCTTAGGCTTGCTAGCGGGAGGCAGCCAAGAGACCCAGTACTTC.

The chain joins TRBV11-2 to TRBJ1-1, with D unclear. Deletions cut 2 bases from V and 7 bases from J, with 11 bases between. Germline V gene data show CDR1 as SGHAT and CDR2 as FQNNGV. The CDR3 has 13 residues. CDR3 amino acids: CASSLRGASEAFF. CDR3 in DNA: TGTGCCAGCAGCTTACGGGGTGCGAGTGAAGCTTTCTTT. Filled out from reference TRBV11-2 and TRBJ1-1, the complete variable domain reads EAGVAQSPRYKIIEKRQSVAFWCNPISGHATLYWYQQILGQGPKLLIQFQNNGVVDDSQLPKDRFSAERLKGVDSTLKIQPAKLEDSAVYLCASSLRGASEAFFGQGTRLTVV.